Shown below are 21 T cell receptor beta chains from a single sample sequenced in a study of regulatory T cells in long-lasting Graves disease. Time point given: persistent/refractory GD, antithyroid drugs over 5 years with positive TRAb. Generation of the TCR library employed RNA extracted from PBMCs. Arm-PCR of CDR3 regions and iRepertoire HTBI primers were used to build TCR beta libraries. MiXCR, applied by TCRdb to the multiplex PCR reads, yields one record per CDR3 protein. The table includes about 400,000 distinct CDR3 sequences, around 20% detected once. The sequencing used peripheral blood mononuclear cells (PBMCs), collected when the disease was refractory, from a patient treated with antithyroid drugs. The source is a female donor with Graves disease.

V is TRBV19 and J is TRBJ1-5; TRBD1 matches 8 bases. The junction had 7 bases not matched to a gene; V was cut back by 5 bases and J by 7 bases. In germline, CDR1 is LNHDA, CDR2 SQIVND (reference sequence). There are 14 residues in the CDR3. The CDR3 spells CASSATGVGQPQHF. In nucleotides, the CDR3 is TGTGCCAGTAGTGCGACAGGGGTTGGGCAGCCCCAGCATTTT.

V is TRBV19 and J is TRBJ2-5, with 13 nucleotides matching TRBD2. Germline CDR1 is LNHDA and CDR2 is SQIVND (reference sequence). With 4 bases clipped from V and 2 bases from J, the junction kept 4 bases outside the gene matches. This CDR3 comprises 16 residues. CDR3 amino acids: CASSTTGLAGQETQYF. The CDR3, as DNA: TGTGCCAGTAGTACGACGGGACTAGCGGGACAAGAGACCCAGTACTTC.

This clonotype has more than one count but fewer than ten. The chain recombines TRBV12-3 or TRBV12-4 with TRBJ2-5, with a weak D call TRBD2 (5 bases). This CDR3 region has 14 residues. V was pared by 5 bases and J by 3 bases, with 13 bases between. CDR3: CASSPGNSKETQYF. The CDR3 DNA follows: TGTGCCAGCAGTCCCGGGAATAGCAAAGAGACCCAGTACTTC.

This clonotype was found many times. The rearrangement joins TRBV20-1 to TRBJ1-5; D unclear. Trimming left V 3 bases short and J 4 bases short, with 10 bases between. Germline CDR1 is DFQATT and CDR2 is SNEGSKA (reference sequence). This CDR3 is 13 amino acids long. The CDR3 sequence is CSARREINQPQHF. The DNA for the CDR3 is TGCAGTGCTAGGAGAGAAATTAATCAGCCCCAGCATTTT.

A few counts support this clonotype. The chain is built from TRBV4-3 and TRBJ1-2, with no clear D. The V end lost 0 bases, the J end lost 0 bases, and 5 bases lay between the germline ends. The CDR3 loop spans 14 amino acids. Germline V CDR1 and CDR2: LGHNA, YSLEER. The CDR3 DNA follows: TGCGCCAGCAGCCAAGATCTAGCTAACTATGGCTACACCTTC. Its translation: CASSQDLANYGYTF.

This clonotype appeared a few times. The rearrangement links TRBV15 to TRBJ1-4; TRBD1 matches 9 bases. Germline CDR1 LNHNV, CDR2 YYDKDF (reference sequence). V lost 1 base and J lost 8; bases outside the gene matches: 11. The CDR3 runs to 17 residues. The CDR3 loop reads CATSRVRQQGAREKLFF. DNA for the CDR3: TGTGCCACCAGCAGAGTAAGACAACAGGGGGCGCGGGAAAAACTGTTTTTT.

On this clonotype itself: A much larger clone differs by one base, so this may be a read error. The chain links TRBV9 to TRBJ1-4; D might be TRBD1 (5 bases). Germline V gives CDR1 SGDLS, CDR2 YYNGEE. The CDR3 totals 13 residues. The ends were cut back, 3 bases at V and 6 bases at J, with 9 bases in the middle. CDR3 nucleotides: TGTGCCAGCAGCGGGGGCAGGGATGAAAAACTGTTTTTT. It is translated as CASSGGRDEKLFF.

The V gene is TRBV20-1, the J gene TRBJ2-7, with D uncertain. The V end was cut by 1 base, the J end by 5 bases, with 18 bases between. This CDR3 is built from 15 residues. Germline V gene sequence: CDR1 DFQATT, CDR2 SNEGSKA (reference sequence). This CDR3 is CSARVSGPVGHEQYF. The CDR3 nucleotides read TGCAGTGCTAGAGTGAGTGGGCCCGTCGGGCACGAGCAGTACTTC.

Regarding this clonotype: This could be a read error, since a much larger clone is one nucleotide away. The gene calls are TRBV13 and TRBJ2-7; D is uncertain. CDR3 length equals 11 residues. Germline CDR1 PRHDT, CDR2 FYEKMQ (reference sequence). V lost 8 bases to trimming and J lost 5 bases, with 10 bases between them. The CDR3 protein is CASGGDHEQYF. DNA for the CDR3: TGTGCCAGCGGCGGTGACCACGAGCAGTACTTC.

This clonotype was found many times. The chain carries TRBV7-2 and TRBJ2-7, with 11 bases that match TRBD2. Germline V gene data show CDR1 as SGHTA and CDR2 as FQGNSA. CDR3 length: 16 amino acids. J gave up 2 bases and V 1 base, and 4 bases lay outside the gene matches. CDR3 sequence (DNA): TGTGCCAGCAGCTTAGGGGGGACTAGCGGAGCCTACGAGCAGTACTTC. Amino acids: CASSLGGTSGAYEQYF.

There are a few counts of this clonotype. This CDR3 reads CASSSGTGGEETQYF. As DNA, the CDR3 is TGTGCCAGCAGCAGCGGGACTGGCGGGGAAGAGACCCAGTACTTC. This chain connects TRBV5-4 to TRBJ2-5, with TRBD2 matching over 7 bases. J was trimmed by 3 bases and V by 4 bases; bases with no gene match: 9. CDR3 length equals 15 residues. Germline V gene sequence: CDR1 SGHNT, CDR2 YYREEE (reference sequence). The variable domain in full, with the rest retrieved from reference TRBV5-4 and TRBJ2-5, is ETGVTQSPTHLIKTRGQQVTLRCSSQSGHNTVSWYQQALGQGPQFIFQYYREEENGRGNFPPRFSGLQFPNYSSELNVNALELDDSALYLCASSSGTGGEETQYFGPGTRLLVL.

The J gene is TRBJ1-2, the V gene TRBV30; D gene uncertain. The V and J ends lost 4 bases and 2 bases respectively, with 14 bases between them. This CDR3 spans 14 amino acids. The germline V gene encodes CDR1 GTSNPN and CDR2 SVGIG (reference sequence). For the CDR3, the DNA is TGTGCCTGGAATCGACCGGCGCCCAACTATGGCTACACCTTC. It yields the protein CAWNRPAPNYGYTF.

This chain joins TRBV9 and TRBJ2-5; D is perhaps TRBD2 (5 bases). With the DNA end fitting TRBJ2-1 better, the J assignment may be wrong. The CDR3 totals 13 residues. Germline values: CDR1 SGDLS, CDR2 YYNGEE. The CDR3 loop is CASSVGGSLGQFF. The CDR3 DNA sequence: TGTGCCAGCAGCGTAGGTGGGAGTCTTGGGCAGTTCTTC.

This clonotype occurred a few times. The chain uses TRBV19 and TRBJ1-4; no firm D call. V shed 3 bases and J shed 15 bases, with 11 bases lying between them. CDR1 and CDR2 from the germline V gene are LNHDA and SQIVND (reference sequence). The CDR3 sequence is 11 residues long. The CDR3 DNA is TGTGCCAGTAGTATGGGAACGCTTGTGTTTTTT. Translating gives CASSMGTLVFF.

In this sample, this clonotype turned up a few times. The rearrangement links TRBV7-8 to TRBJ2-2; D not resolved. Germline CDR1 is SGHVS and CDR2 is FQNEAQ. V lost 3 bases to trimming and J lost 0 bases, with 5 bases between them. This CDR3 has 14 residues. The DNA of the CDR3 is TGTGCCAGCAGCTTTGGCACGAACACCGGGGAGCTGTTTTTT. Translation: CASSFGTNTGELFF.

The chain carries TRBV10-2 and TRBJ2-7; 8 bases line up with TRBD1. J lost 3 bases, V lost 5 bases, and 9 bases had no gene match. The CDR3 runs to 15 residues. CDR1 and CDR2 from the germline V gene are WSHSY and SAAADI. CDR3 in amino acids: CASSTPGDRGYEQYF. The CDR3 DNA reads as TGCGCCAGCAGTACTCCAGGAGACAGGGGCTACGAGCAGTACTTC.

This clonotype was seen at least ten times. This chain uses TRBV11-2 with TRBJ2-7, with D unclear. The CDR3 runs 13 residues. The germline CDR1 and CDR2 sequences are SGHAT and FQNNGV. Trimming cost V 4 bases and J 0 bases, with 7 bases left between them. The CDR3 protein is CASSYGASYEQYF. The CDR3, as DNA: TGTGCCAGCAGCTACGGCGCCTCCTACGAGCAGTACTTC. The full variable domain, its missing parts supplied by reference TRBV11-2 and TRBJ2-7, is EAGVAQSPRYKIIEKRQSVAFWCNPISGHATLYWYQQILGQGPKLLIQFQNNGVVDDSQLPKDRFSAERLKGVDSTLKIQPAKLEDSAVYLCASSYGASYEQYFGPGTRLTVT.

The chain carries TRBV7-9 and TRBJ2-1, with TRBD2 matching over 12 bases. The trim removed 2 bases at V and 8 bases at J, leaving 7 bases unmatched. Per germline, CDR1 SEHNR and CDR2 FQNEAQ (reference sequence). The CDR3 has 16 amino acids. The DNA of the CDR3 is TGTGCCAGCAGCTTATATACTAGCGGGAGGCCTTATGAGCAGTTCTTC. Protein: CASSLYTSGRPYEQFF.

This clonotype has more than one count but fewer than ten. The V gene is TRBV4-3, the J gene TRBJ1-2; no clear D. Germline-derived CDR1 and CDR2 are LGHNA and YSLEER. The CDR3 sequence is 14 residues long. V dropped 0 bases and J dropped 4 bases, with 9 bases sitting between them. Here the CDR3 reads CASSQDKAVYGYTF. The CDR3 DNA reads as TGCGCCAGCAGCCAAGATAAGGCCGTCTATGGCTACACCTTC.

J is TRBJ2-2 and V is TRBV6-4; D is uncertain. The CDR3 has 15 residues. The germline V gene has CDR1 MRHNA and CDR2 SNTAGT. Deletions cut 6 bases from V and 0 bases from J, with 11 bases between. CDR3: CASSRRGSNTGELFF. CDR3 nucleotide sequence: TGTGCCAGCAGCCGACGAGGTTCGAACACCGGGGAGCTGTTTTTT.

In its sample, this clonotype was seen a few times. Here the CDR3 DNA reads TGTGCCAGCAGTTTGGTGTTGGGTACGGGAGCCTCCTTCTCCGGGTACACCGGGGAGCTGTTTTTT. Translated: CASSLVLGTGASFSGYTGELFF. The chain is built from TRBV12-3 or TRBV12-4 and TRBJ2-2, with D perhaps TRBD2 (6 bases). V lost 3 bases and J 3 bases, leaving 32 bases between the germline ends. The CDR3 covers 22 residues.